The source of this TCR beta chain is a study of T-cell reconstitution after alpha-beta-depleted transplantation in children. Study-level results: T-cell counts and diversity were attributed mostly to newly produced T cells one year after transplant. Expanded graft clones numbering several hundred reportedly gave rise to alpha-beta T cells about two months after transplant. The origin of high day-60 TCRbeta diversity in some patients lay in surviving recipient T cells and thymic progenitors.

CDR1 and CDR2 from the germline V gene are MGHRA and YSYEKL. Trimming took 2 bases from V and 8 from J, leaving 15 bases between them. This CDR3 region has 14 residues. Many counts were recorded for this clonotype. The antigen remains undetermined. Library preparation (for TCRbeta) was performed with unique molecular identifiers. From the PCR reads, TCRdb called clonotypes with MiXCR, one entry per CDR3 protein. The sample has around 440,000 distinct CDR3 sequences; roughly a tenth are singletons. This clonotype originated in a child aged 2 to 10 with inherited bone marrow failure, due to receive a stem cell transplant. V is TRBV4-1 and J is TRBJ2-5; perhaps TRBD1 as D (5 bases). The sample consisted of PBMCs, taken before TCRalphabeta/CD19-depleted stem cell transplant. DNA of the CDR3: TGCGCCAGCAGCCAACTGACAGCCAAGAGAACCCAGTACTTC. It codes for CASSQLTAKRTQYF.